A selection of T cell receptor beta chains follows, all from one sample in a study of blood T cell repertoires in COVID-19. Data came from immunoSEQ multiplex PCR; TCRdb stores just in-frame clones and leaves some out. The table includes about 430,000 clones, approximately 91% detected once. The sequenced sample was PBMCs or T cells enriched from blood (not recorded which). These receptors originate from a woman aged 18-35 years who had been exposed to COVID-19. CDR3s include the opening cysteine and the closing phenylalanine or tryptophan. The order of the fields is CDR3 protein, CDR3 DNA, D gene, clone size, J gene, V gene. The D gene is left open where the match is weak. Some rows mark clone size as missing; the rest say once, few, many or name a class of expanded clone.

CASSYDRAIYTDTQYF,TGTGCCAGCAGTTACGACAGGGCCATTTACACAGATACGCAGTATTTT,TRBD1,NA,TRBJ2-3,TRBV6-2/TRBV6-3
CSVARLAGDTDTQYF,TGCAGCGTTGCCCGACTAGCGGGAGACACAGATACGCAGTATTTT,TRBD2,NA,TRBJ2-3,TRBV29-1
CASSPGTGGLNTGELFF,TGTGCCAGCAGCCCAGGAACAGGGGGATTGAACACCGGGGAGCTGTTTTTT,TRBD1,NA,TRBJ2-2,TRBV14
CASSQETGTGNTIYF,TGCGCCAGCAGCCAGGAGACAGGGACTGGAAACACCATATATTTT,TRBD1,NA,TRBJ1-3,TRBV4-1
CASNDRAGEAFF,TGTGCCAGCAACGACAGGGCGGGTGAAGCTTTCTTT,TRBD1,NA,TRBJ1-1,TRBV27
CASSLDDRFTAEAFF,TGTGCCAGCAGCTTAGATGACAGGTTCACCGCCGAAGCTTTCTTT,NA,NA,TRBJ1-1,TRBV7-4
CASRGGPRDEQFF,TGCGCCAGCAGGGGGGGGCCCCGGGATGAGCAGTTCTTC,NA,NA,TRBJ2-1,TRBV10-1
CASSPLGRNGYTF,TGTGCCAGCAGCCCCCTAGGTAGGAATGGCTACACCTTC,NA,NA,TRBJ1-2,TRBV9
CASSASGTSVDTQYF,TGTGCCAGCAGCGCATCCGGGACTAGCGTAGATACGCAGTATTTT,TRBD2,NA,TRBJ2-3,TRBV9
CASSDQGSEAFF,TGTGCCAGCAGTGACCAGGGCAGCGAAGCTTTCTTT,NA,NA,TRBJ1-1,TRBV6-4
CASSHQTGSGEQYF,TGTGCCAGCAGCCATCAGACAGGGTCAGGAGAGCAGTACTTC,TRBD1,NA,TRBJ2-7,TRBV3-1/TRBV3-2
CASSPPLMEQFF,TGTGCCAGCAGTCCGCCCCTAATGGAGCAGTTCTTC,NA,NA,TRBJ2-1,TRBV12-3/TRBV12-4
CAWTTPRSGYEQYF,TGTGCCTGGACCACGCCACGTTCGGGGTACGAGCAGTACTTC,NA,NA,TRBJ2-7,TRBV30
CASSIRDSSYEQYF,TGTGCCAGTAGTATACGGGACAGCTCCTACGAGCAGTACTTC,TRBD1,NA,TRBJ2-7,TRBV19
CASSFTRNYNEQFF,TGTGCCAGCAGTTTCACTAGAAATTACAATGAGCAGTTCTTC,NA,NA,TRBJ2-1,TRBV27
CASSPGLGLADNNEQFF,TGTGCCAGCAGCCCAGGGTTGGGACTAGCGGACAACAATGAGCAGTTCTTC,TRBD2,NA,TRBJ2-1,TRBV4-2
CASSLGQGAVNTEAFF,TGCGCCAGCAGCTTGGGGCAGGGGGCGGTGAACACTGAAGCTTTCTTT,TRBD1,NA,TRBJ1-1,TRBV5-1
CASSVGDRYNEQFF,TGTGCCAGCAGCGTCGGTGACAGGTACAATGAGCAGTTCTTC,NA,NA,TRBJ2-1,TRBV9
CASGLVRGGRTEQFF,TGTGCTAGTGGTTTGGTACGCGGCGGGAGAACTGAGCAGTTCTTC,TRBD2,NA,TRBJ2-1,TRBV12-5
CASSERGLYSNQPQHF,TGCGCCAGCAGTGAGAGGGGCCTATATAGCAATCAGCCCCAGCATTTT,NA,NA,TRBJ1-5,TRBV10-2
CATSDAGTSGRWGEQFF,TGTGCCACCAGTGATGCCGGGACTAGCGGGAGATGGGGTGAGCAGTTCTTC,TRBD2,NA,TRBJ2-1,TRBV24-1
CASSDSGDRSYEQYF,TGTGCCAGCAGTGACTCCGGAGACAGGTCCTACGAGCAGTACTTC,NA,NA,TRBJ2-7,TRBV6-4
CASSGDRGYEQYF,TGTGCCAGCTCCGGCGACAGGGGCTACGAGCAGTACTTC,TRBD1,NA,TRBJ2-7,TRBV18
CASSLPSSGANVLTF,TGTGCCAGCAGTTTACCGAGCTCTGGGGCCAACGTCCTGACTTTC,NA,NA,TRBJ2-6,TRBV28
CASSLVSGGQSYEQYF,TGTGCCAGCAGCTTAGTTAGCGGGGGCCAATCCTACGAGCAGTACTTC,TRBD2,NA,TRBJ2-7,TRBV7-9
CASSPPGGGIAFF,TGTGCCAGCTCACCACCGGGCGGGGGAATAGCTTTCTTT,NA,NA,TRBJ1-1,TRBV18
CASSQRAVAGINGTQYF,TGTGCCAGCAGCCAGAGAGCGGTAGCGGGGATTAATGGTACGCAGTATTTT,TRBD2,NA,TRBJ2-3,TRBV3-1/TRBV3-2
CASSLAPGYTGELFF,TGCGCCAGCAGCTTGGCGCCAGGGTACACCGGGGAGCTGTTTTTT,NA,NA,TRBJ2-2,TRBV5-1
CSVTAQGAGTEAFF,TGCAGCGTGACGGCCCAGGGGGCGGGAACTGAAGCTTTCTTT,TRBD1,NA,TRBJ1-1,TRBV29-1
CASSPAPIAGGPSDTQYF,TGTGCCAGCTCACCAGCTCCTATAGCGGGAGGGCCGTCAGATACGCAGTATTTT,TRBD2,NA,TRBJ2-3,TRBV18
CASSPKSSGSTREQFF,TGTGCCAGCAGTCCAAAATCTAGCGGGAGTACGAGGGAGCAGTTCTTC,TRBD2,NA,TRBJ2-1,TRBV27
CAIGQGSGEQYF,TGTGCCATAGGACAGGGGTCGGGCGAGCAGTACTTC,TRBD1,NA,TRBJ2-7,TRBV25-1
CASSRQGTQPQHF,TGTGCCAGCAGTCGACAGGGCACTCAGCCCCAGCATTTT,TRBD1,NA,TRBJ1-5,TRBV6-5
CSASSAGTSGRGPDTQYF,TGCAGTGCTAGTTCGGCGGGGACTAGCGGGAGGGGCCCAGATACGCAGTATTTT,TRBD2,NA,TRBJ2-3,TRBV20-1
CATRSQGASNTGELFF,TGTGCCACCAGATCACAGGGGGCCTCGAACACCGGGGAGCTGTTTTTT,TRBD1,NA,TRBJ2-2,TRBV24-1
CASSPQYEQYF,TGTGCCAGCAGCCCCCAGTACGAGCAGTACTTC,NA,NA,TRBJ2-7,TRBV7-2
CASSLGQGAQPQHF,TGTGCCAGCAGTTTGGGACAGGGGGCTCAGCCCCAGCATTTT,TRBD1,NA,TRBJ1-5,TRBV6-5
CASSLETVSYEQYF,TGCGCCAGCAGCTTGGAGACAGTTTCCTACGAGCAGTACTTC,NA,NA,TRBJ2-7,TRBV5-1
CASSALLTDTQYF,TGTGCCAGCAGCGCTCTTCTCACAGATACGCAGTATTTT,NA,NA,TRBJ2-3,TRBV9
CASSHDRVGVNTEAFF,TGTGCCAGCTCTCATGACAGGGTCGGGGTGAACACTGAAGCTTTCTTT,TRBD1,NA,TRBJ1-1,TRBV18
CASRKDRYEAFF,TGTGCCAGCAGGAAGGACAGATATGAAGCTTTCTTT,NA,NA,TRBJ1-1,TRBV2
CASSWHNQPQHF,TGTGCCAGCAGTTGGCACAATCAGCCCCAGCATTTT,NA,NA,TRBJ1-5,TRBV12-3/TRBV12-4
CASRVTRQMVGSGANVLTF,TGTGCCAGCAGGGTCACCCGACAGATGGTTGGGTCTGGGGCCAACGTCCTGACTTTC,NA,once,TRBJ2-6,TRBV2
CASSDTGAWTGTDTQYF,TGCGCCAGCAGTGATACAGGAGCTTGGACGGGCACAGATACGCAGTATTTT,NA,NA,TRBJ2-3,TRBV10-1
CASSSQGGQPSTYGYTF,TGTGCCAGCAGCTCACAAGGAGGGCAGCCCTCTACCTATGGCTACACCTTC,NA,NA,TRBJ1-2,TRBV7-8
CAAQGASGANYGYTF,TGCGCAGCGCAAGGTGCCAGCGGGGCTAACTATGGCTACACCTTC,NA,NA,TRBJ1-2,TRBV29-1
CASSLAGTSGITGELFF,TGCGCCAGCAGCTTGGCGGGGACTAGCGGGATCACCGGGGAGCTGTTTTTT,TRBD2,NA,TRBJ2-2,TRBV5-1
CASREREGQMGTQYF,TGTGCCAGCAGGGAGCGGGAGGGCCAAATGGGGACCCAGTACTTC,TRBD2,NA,TRBJ2-5,TRBV2
CASRRRELTYEQYF,TGTGCCAGCCGGCGCCGGGAGCTAACCTACGAGCAGTACTTC,NA,NA,TRBJ2-7,TRBV28
CASSFLAIAETQYF,TGTGCCAGCAGCTTTCTAGCGATCGCAGAGACCCAGTACTTC,NA,NA,TRBJ2-5,TRBV7-8
CASSSGGQGVGELFF,TGTGCCAGCAGCTCCGGGGGGCAGGGAGTCGGGGAGCTGTTTTTT,NA,once,TRBJ2-2,TRBV7-6
CASSQVGSEAFF,TGCGCCAGCAGCCAAGTGGGCAGTGAAGCTTTCTTT,NA,NA,TRBJ1-1,TRBV4-3
CASSSQSKAFF,TGTGCCAGCAGTTCACAATCCAAAGCTTTCTTT,NA,NA,TRBJ1-1,TRBV28
CASSPPPGLDYGYTF,TGTGCCAGCAGTCCTCCCCCAGGGTTAGACTATGGCTACACCTTC,NA,NA,TRBJ1-2,TRBV25-1
CASSPEADYEQYF,TGTGCCAGCAGCCCGGAGGCCGACTACGAGCAGTACTTC,NA,once,TRBJ2-7,TRBV7-9
CASTNGEGRRDTQYF,TGTGCCAGCACCAACGGGGAAGGTAGGAGGGATACGCAGTATTTT,NA,NA,TRBJ2-3,TRBV6-4
CASSYGRGLQIYEQYF,TGTGCCAGCAGTTATGGGCGGGGACTGCAAATCTACGAGCAGTACTTC,NA,NA,TRBJ2-7,TRBV28
CASSLAAAFMNTEAFF,TGTGCCAGCAGCTTAGCAGCCGCGTTCATGAACACTGAAGCTTTCTTT,NA,NA,TRBJ1-1,TRBV7-2
CSVQGSQGNIQYF,TGCAGCGTTCAGGGGTCTCAGGGGAACATTCAGTACTTC,NA,NA,TRBJ2-4,TRBV29-1